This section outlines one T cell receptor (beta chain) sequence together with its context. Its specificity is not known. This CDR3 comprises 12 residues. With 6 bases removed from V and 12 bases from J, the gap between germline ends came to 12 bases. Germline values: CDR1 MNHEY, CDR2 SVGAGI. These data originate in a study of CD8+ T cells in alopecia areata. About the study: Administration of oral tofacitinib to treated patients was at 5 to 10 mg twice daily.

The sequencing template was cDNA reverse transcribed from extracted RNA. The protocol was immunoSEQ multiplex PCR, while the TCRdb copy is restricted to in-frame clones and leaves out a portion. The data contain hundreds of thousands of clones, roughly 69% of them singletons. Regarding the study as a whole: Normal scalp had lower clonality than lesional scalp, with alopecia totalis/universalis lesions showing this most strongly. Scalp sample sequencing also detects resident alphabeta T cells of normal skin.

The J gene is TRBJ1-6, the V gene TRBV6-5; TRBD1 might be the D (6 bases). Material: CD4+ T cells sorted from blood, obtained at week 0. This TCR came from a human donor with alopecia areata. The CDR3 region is CASRQGTLPLHF. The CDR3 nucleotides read TGTGCCAGCAGGCAGGGGACCCTACCCCTCCACTTT.